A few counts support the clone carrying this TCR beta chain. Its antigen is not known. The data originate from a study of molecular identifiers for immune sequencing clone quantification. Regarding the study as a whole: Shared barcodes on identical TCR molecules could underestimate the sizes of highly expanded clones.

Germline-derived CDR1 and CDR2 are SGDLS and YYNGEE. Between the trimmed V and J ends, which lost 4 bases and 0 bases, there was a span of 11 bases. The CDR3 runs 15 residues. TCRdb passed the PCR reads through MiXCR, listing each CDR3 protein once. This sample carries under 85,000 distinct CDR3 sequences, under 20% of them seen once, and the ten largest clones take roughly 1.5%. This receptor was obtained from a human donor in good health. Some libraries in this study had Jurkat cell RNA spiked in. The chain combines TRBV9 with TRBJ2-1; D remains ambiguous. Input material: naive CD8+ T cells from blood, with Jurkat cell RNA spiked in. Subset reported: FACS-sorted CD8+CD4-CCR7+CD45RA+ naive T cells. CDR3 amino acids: CASSPDLYSYNEQFF. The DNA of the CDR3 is TGTGCCAGCAGCCCTGACCTTTACTCCTACAATGAGCAGTTCTTC. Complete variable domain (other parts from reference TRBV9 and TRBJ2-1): DSGVTQTPKHLITATGQRVTLRCSPRSGDLSVYWYQQSLDQGLQFLIQYYNGEERAKGNILERFSAQQFPDLHSELNLSSLELGDSALYFCASSPDLYSYNEQFFGPGTRLTVL.